Below, one T cell receptor beta chain is given with its context. Its antigen is as yet unknown. This sample's TCRbeta library carried unique molecular identifier barcodes. From the PCR reads, TCRdb called clonotypes with MiXCR, one entry per CDR3 protein. The table lists under 400,000 distinct CDR3 sequences, 20% to 30% of them singletons, with roughly 9.7% in the top ten. This entry belongs to a study of T-cell reconstitution after alpha-beta-depleted transplantation in children. General study points: The high TCRbeta diversity at day 60 in some patients came from surviving recipient T cells and thymic progenitors. Among T cells one year after transplant, newly produced cells accounted for most counts and diversity. There were reportedly several hundred expanded graft clones from which alpha-beta T cells came about two months after transplant.

Germline-derived CDR1 and CDR2 are SEHNR and FQNEAQ (reference sequence). The CDR3 spans 15 residues. Trimming pared 2 bases from V and 3 bases from J, leaving 11 bases between. The receptor was derived from a male patient aged 10 to 17 who had a stem cell transplant for acute lymphoblastic leukemia, so the T cells may come from the graft donor. The V gene is TRBV7-9, the J gene TRBJ2-1; D is undetermined. The sequenced sample was PBMCs, mostly from graft donor cells, obtained 180 days after TCRalphabeta/CD19-depleted stem cell transplant. CDR3 region: CASSLLVGVYNEQFF. The CDR3 DNA reads TGTGCCAGCAGCTTACTAGTAGGTGTCTACAATGAGCAGTTCTTC.